What follows are 19 T cell receptor beta chains derived from one specimen sequenced in a study of blood T cell repertoires in COVID-19 (dated by TCRdb to the early 2020s). Receptors were amplified or captured by the immunoSEQ multiplex PCR assay. What TCRdb holds here is the immuneACCESS table cut down to in-frame rearrangements. Part of the clones is not present; checked against another copy, under half of the missing clones reflect an unresolved V gene, and the others are unexplained. Here the sample has about 70,000 clones; around 87% occur a single time. In total, the top ten clones hold roughly 12% of the sample. Sequencing was performed on peripheral blood. All receptors derive from a human donor in a cohort sampled during active COVID-19.

The chain has TRBV4-3 and TRBJ2-1; D might be TRBD1 (5 bases). There are 15 residues in the CDR3. The V end lost 0 bases, the J end lost 10 bases, and 16 bases lay between the germline ends. CDR1 and CDR2 (germline): LGHNA, YSLEER. The CDR3 reads CASSQDSRVGVEQFF. The CDR3 nucleotides read TGCGCCAGCAGCCAAGATTCCAGGGTAGGGGTAGAGCAGTTCTTC.

Note on this clone: Within the sample, other DNA sequences also encode this same CDR3. The chain carries TRBV5-1 and TRBJ1-5; 10 bases are shared with TRBD1. V shed 5 bases and J 2 bases; nucleotides not matched to a gene: 4. Per germline, CDR1 SGHRS and CDR2 YFSETQ. The CDR3 consists of 15 residues. The CDR3 spells CASSPGTGGNQPQHF. Written as DNA, the CDR3 is TGCGCCAGCAGTCCCGGGACAGGGGGCAATCAGCCCCAGCATTTT.

The chain combines TRBV7-2 with TRBJ2-5; D remains unclear. The V end was cut by 1 base, the J end by 4 bases, with 10 bases between. CDR3 length: 14 amino acids. CDR1 and CDR2 from the germline V gene are SGHTA and FQGNSA. The CDR3 sequence is CASSLGFPGETQYF. Here the CDR3 DNA reads TGTGCCAGCAGCTTAGGATTTCCCGGAGAGACCCAGTACTTC.

This chain uses TRBV19 with TRBJ1-3; no definite D call. Germline CDR1 is LNHDA and CDR2 is SQIVND (reference sequence). The CDR3 loop spans 17 amino acids. V was trimmed by 5 bases and J by 0 bases, leaving 17 bases between them. The CDR3 coding sequence is TGTGCCAGTAGTCAAACCGATAAGCGAAGCTCTGGAAACACCATATATTTT. Protein product: CASSQTDKRSSGNTIYF.

The rearrangement links TRBV4-3 to TRBJ1-1; D might be TRBD1 (5 bases). Germline V lookup: CDR1 LGHNA, CDR2 YSLEER. The CDR3 is 14 amino acids. V lost 1 base, J lost 0 bases, and 6 bases lay in between. The CDR3 loop reads CASSQGTLNTEAFF. The CDR3 bases are TGCGCCAGCAGCCAAGGGACATTGAACACTGAAGCTTTCTTT.

J is TRBJ2-6 and V is TRBV25-1, with D tentatively TRBD1 (6 bases). The CDR3 loop spans 15 amino acids. V was shortened by 2 bases and J by 4 bases, with 9 bases between the two germline ends. Germline CDR1 reads MGHDK; CDR2 reads SYGVNS. The CDR3 DNA follows: TGTGCCAGCAGTGAAGCAGGGGACGGGGCCAACGTCCTGACTTTC. Encoded protein: CASSEAGDGANVLTF. The complete variable domain, with remaining parts taken from reference TRBV25-1 and TRBJ2-6, reads EADIYQTPRYLVIGTGKKITLECSQTMGHDKMYWYQQDPGMELHLIHYSYGVNSTEKGDLSSESTVSRIRTEHFPLTLESARPSHTSQYLCASSEAGDGANVLTFGAGSRLTVL.

This clone was seen only a few times. CDR3 nucleotides: TGCGCCAGCAGCCAAGGGTCGGGCTCCTACAATGAGCAGTTCTTC. Its protein is CASSQGSGSYNEQFF. This chain uses TRBV4-3 with TRBJ2-1; D ambiguous. Trimming left V 1 base short and J 0 bases short, with 7 bases between. This CDR3 has 15 residues. Per the germline V gene, CDR1 is LGHNA and CDR2 is YSLEER.

V is TRBV25-1 and J is TRBJ2-2; tentative D call: TRBD1 (5 bases). V was trimmed by 6 bases and J by 7 bases, leaving 15 bases between them. The CDR3 is 14 amino acids. Looked up from germline, CDR1 is MGHDK and CDR2 is SYGVNS. This CDR3 reads CASSLGRAIGELFF. DNA for the CDR3: TGTGCCAGCAGCCTAGGCAGGGCAATCGGGGAGCTGTTTTTT. The full variable domain, completed using reference TRBV25-1 and TRBJ2-2, is EADIYQTPRYLVIGTGKKITLECSQTMGHDKMYWYQQDPGMELHLIHYSYGVNSTEKGDLSSESTVSRIRTEHFPLTLESARPSHTSQYLCASSLGRAIGELFFGEGSRLTVL.

This clone appeared once. This rearrangement joins TRBV14 to TRBJ2-5, with D possibly being TRBD1 (5 bases). V was shortened by 4 bases and J by 5 bases, with 14 bases between the two germline ends. CDR1 and CDR2 (germline): SGHDN, FVKESK. The CDR3 sequence is 14 residues long. This CDR3 is CASSLRAGMETQYF. CDR3 coding DNA: TGTGCCAGCAGCCTCCGGGCAGGGATGGAGACCCAGTACTTC.

The V call is TRBV5-1, the J call TRBJ2-7; 9 nucleotides align to TRBD1. After removal of 2 bases from V and 6 bases from J, the junction contained 12 bases not matched to a gene. Germline V gene lookup returns CDR1 SGHRS and CDR2 YFSETQ. The CDR3 runs to 16 residues. CDR3 in DNA: TGCGCCAGCAGCTTACTTGGGGACAGGGCTCAGGGCGAGCAGTACTTC. This sequence encodes CASSLLGDRAQGEQYF.

The chain carries TRBV3-1 (or the pseudogene TRBV3-2) and TRBJ2-2; 11 bases map to TRBD2. V trimming: 4 bases; J trimming: 7 bases; junction bases outside the gene matches: 2. This CDR3 contains 14 residues. Germline assignment: CDR1 LGHDT and CDR2 YNNKEL (reference sequence). For the CDR3, the DNA is TGTGCCAGCAGCCGGACTAGCGGGCGCGGGGAGCTGTTTTTT. This translates into CASSRTSGRGELFF.

The J gene is TRBJ2-3, the V gene TRBV15, with 7 bases identical to TRBD2. The CDR3 is 16 amino acids. CDR1 is LNHNV and CDR2 is YYDKDF in the germline V gene (reference sequence). V lost 0 bases and J lost 6; bases outside the gene matches: 9. As DNA, the CDR3 is TGTGCCACCAGCAGAGATCGGGCTAGCGGTAGGGATACGCAGTATTTT. Translated, it gives CATSRDRASGRDTQYF.

CDR3 coding DNA: TGTGCCAGTAGTACACAGGGCGGCGATGGAAACACCATATATTTT. Its translation: CASSTQGGDGNTIYF. The chain uses TRBV19 and TRBJ1-3, with D possibly matching TRBD1 (6 bases). V lost 4 bases and J lost 3, with 13 bases in between. The CDR3 loop spans 15 amino acids. Germline-derived CDR1 and CDR2 are LNHDA and SQIVND (reference sequence).

The chain is built from TRBV27 and TRBJ1-4; perhaps TRBD1 as D (6 bases). CDR3 length equals 13 residues. CDR1 is MNHEY, CDR2 SMNVEV, per germline (reference sequence). V was clipped by 6 bases and J by 8 bases, with 13 bases between them. Here the CDR3 DNA reads TGTGCCAGCAGGACAGGCGTAGAGGAAAAACTGTTTTTT. This sequence encodes CASRTGVEEKLFF.

This clone has a handful of counts. J is TRBJ2-1 and V is TRBV11-1, with D perhaps matching TRBD1 (6 bases). Looked up from germline, CDR1 is SGHAT and CDR2 is FQDESV (reference sequence). V lost 1 base to trimming and J lost 3 bases, with 10 bases between them. This CDR3 comprises 15 residues. The CDR3 sequence is CASSLVQGRYNEQFF. The CDR3 coding sequence is TGTGCCAGCAGCTTAGTACAGGGCCGCTACAATGAGCAGTTCTTC.

The chain couples TRBV7-2 to TRBJ2-1; 9 bases match TRBD1. V lost 8 bases to trimming and J lost 4 bases; unmatched junction nucleotides: 3. The CDR3 spans 13 residues. Germline V gene sequence: CDR1 SGHTA, CDR2 FQGNSA. The CDR3 protein is CASGQGSYNEQFF. The CDR3 DNA reads as TGTGCCAGCGGACAGGGGTCATACAATGAGCAGTTCTTC.

This clone was seen only once. This chain uses TRBV5-4 with TRBJ2-2; the match to TRBD2 covers 7 bases. V shed 0 bases and J 4 bases; nucleotides not matched to a gene: 6. The germline V gene has CDR1 SGHNT and CDR2 YYREEE (reference sequence). The CDR3 consists of 16 residues. CDR3 DNA sequence: TGTGCCAGCAGCTTGGGTCTCGGCGGGGGCACCGGGGAGCTGTTTTTT. It specifies CASSLGLGGGTGELFF.

In DNA form, the CDR3 reads TGTGCCAGTAGTATAGGACTCCGGGACAGGGGTCGCCTCAATGAGCAGTTCTTC. This gives the protein CASSIGLRDRGRLNEQFF. The V gene is TRBV19, the J gene TRBJ2-1, with 10 bases aligning to TRBD1. The CDR3 loop spans 18 amino acids. Unmatched junction bases numbered 12, after V lost 1 base and J lost 6 bases. From germline, CDR1 is LNHDA and CDR2 SQIVND (reference sequence).

The chain is built from TRBV7-6 and TRBJ1-4, with TRBD1 matching 9 bases. CDR1 is SGHVS, CDR2 FNYEAQ, per germline. The CDR3 loop spans 14 amino acids. The V segment lost 5 bases and the J segment 8 bases; nucleotides outside the gene matches: 6. Written as DNA, the CDR3 is TGTGCCAGCAGCGCGGGGACAGGGAAGGAAAAACTGTTTTTT. The encoded protein is CASSAGTGKEKLFF.